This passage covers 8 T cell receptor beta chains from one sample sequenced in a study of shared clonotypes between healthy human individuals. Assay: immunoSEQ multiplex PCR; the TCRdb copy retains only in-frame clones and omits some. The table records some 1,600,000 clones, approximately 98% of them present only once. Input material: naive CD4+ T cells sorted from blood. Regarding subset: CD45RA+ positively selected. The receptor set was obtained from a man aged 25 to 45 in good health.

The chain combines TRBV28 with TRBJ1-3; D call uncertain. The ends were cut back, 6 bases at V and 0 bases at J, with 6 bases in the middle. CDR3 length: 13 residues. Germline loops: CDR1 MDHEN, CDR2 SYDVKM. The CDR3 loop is CASSPSSGNTIYF. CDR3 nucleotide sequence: TGTGCCAGCAGCCCATCCTCTGGAAACACCATATATTTT.

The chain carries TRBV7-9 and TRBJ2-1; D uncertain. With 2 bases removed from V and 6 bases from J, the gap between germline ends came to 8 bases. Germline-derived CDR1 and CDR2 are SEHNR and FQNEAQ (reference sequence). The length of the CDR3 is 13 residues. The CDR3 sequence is CASSLSRSNEQFF. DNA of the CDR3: TGTGCCAGCAGCTTATCCAGGAGCAATGAGCAGTTCTTC. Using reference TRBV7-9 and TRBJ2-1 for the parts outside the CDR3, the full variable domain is DTGVSQNPRHKITKRGQNVTFRCDPISEHNRLYWYRQTLGQGPEFLTYFQNEAQLEKSRLLSDRFSAERPKGSFSTLEIQRTEQGDSAMYLCASSLSRSNEQFFGPGTRLTVL.

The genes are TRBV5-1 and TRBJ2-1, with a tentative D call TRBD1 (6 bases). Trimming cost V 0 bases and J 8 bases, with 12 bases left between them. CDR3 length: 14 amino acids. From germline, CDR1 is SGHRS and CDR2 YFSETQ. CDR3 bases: TGCGCCAGCAGCTTGGTCATCAGGGGCGATGAGCAGTTCTTC. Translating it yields CASSLVIRGDEQFF.

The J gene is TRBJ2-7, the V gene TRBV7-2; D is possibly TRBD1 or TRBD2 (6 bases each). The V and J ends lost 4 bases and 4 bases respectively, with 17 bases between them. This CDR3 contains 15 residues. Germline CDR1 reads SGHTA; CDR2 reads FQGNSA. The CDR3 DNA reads TGTGCCAGCAGCTCCCGAGGGGGAGGAAAGTACGAGCAGTACTTC. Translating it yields CASSSRGGGKYEQYF.

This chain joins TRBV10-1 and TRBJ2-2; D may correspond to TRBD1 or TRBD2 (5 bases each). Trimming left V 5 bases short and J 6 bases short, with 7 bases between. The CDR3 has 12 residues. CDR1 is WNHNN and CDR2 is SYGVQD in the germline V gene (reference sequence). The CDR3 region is CASSQGAGELFF. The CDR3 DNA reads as TGCGCCAGCAGTCAGGGAGCCGGGGAGCTGTTTTTT.

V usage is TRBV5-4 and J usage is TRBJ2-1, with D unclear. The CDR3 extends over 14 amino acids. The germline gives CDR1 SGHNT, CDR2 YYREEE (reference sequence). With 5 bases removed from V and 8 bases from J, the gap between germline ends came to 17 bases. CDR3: CASSPASYKHEQFF. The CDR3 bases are TGTGCCAGCAGTCCTGCGTCCTACAAGCATGAGCAGTTCTTC.

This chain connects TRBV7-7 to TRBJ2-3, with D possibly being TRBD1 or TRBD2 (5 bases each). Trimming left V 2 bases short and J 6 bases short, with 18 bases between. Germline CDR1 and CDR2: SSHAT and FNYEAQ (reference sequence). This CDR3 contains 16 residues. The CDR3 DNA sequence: TGTGCCAGCAGCTTAAATACCGGGACGTTATGGGATACGCAGTATTTT. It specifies CASSLNTGTLWDTQYF.

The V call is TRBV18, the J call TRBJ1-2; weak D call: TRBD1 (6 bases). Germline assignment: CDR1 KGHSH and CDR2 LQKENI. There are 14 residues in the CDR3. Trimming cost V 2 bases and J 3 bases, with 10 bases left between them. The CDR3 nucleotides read TGTGCCAGCTCACCAATCAGGGGCGACTATGGCTACACCTTC. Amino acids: CASSPIRGDYGYTF.